This TCR beta chain was captured in a study of response to subunit inactivated influenza vaccine. TCRdb independently ran MiXCR on the RT-PCR reads; one entry per CDR3 protein. This sample has 280,000 or so distinct CDR3 sequences, with 21% found just once. The CDR3 contains 15 residues. After removal of 0 bases from V and 5 bases from J, the junction contained 5 bases not matched to a gene. The germline CDR1 and CDR2 sequences are DFQATT and SNEGSKA (reference sequence). This clonotype has only a few counts. The sequence derives from a man aged 50 to 75 who received an inactivated influenza vaccine. The rearrangement links TRBV20-1 to TRBJ1-5; 9 nucleotides agree with TRBD1. The input for sequencing was PBMCs from blood, taken 21 months after vaccination. The CDR3 DNA is TGCAGTGCTAGAGATATTAGGACAGGGGATCAGCCCCAGCATTTT. Translating gives CSARDIRTGDQPQHF.